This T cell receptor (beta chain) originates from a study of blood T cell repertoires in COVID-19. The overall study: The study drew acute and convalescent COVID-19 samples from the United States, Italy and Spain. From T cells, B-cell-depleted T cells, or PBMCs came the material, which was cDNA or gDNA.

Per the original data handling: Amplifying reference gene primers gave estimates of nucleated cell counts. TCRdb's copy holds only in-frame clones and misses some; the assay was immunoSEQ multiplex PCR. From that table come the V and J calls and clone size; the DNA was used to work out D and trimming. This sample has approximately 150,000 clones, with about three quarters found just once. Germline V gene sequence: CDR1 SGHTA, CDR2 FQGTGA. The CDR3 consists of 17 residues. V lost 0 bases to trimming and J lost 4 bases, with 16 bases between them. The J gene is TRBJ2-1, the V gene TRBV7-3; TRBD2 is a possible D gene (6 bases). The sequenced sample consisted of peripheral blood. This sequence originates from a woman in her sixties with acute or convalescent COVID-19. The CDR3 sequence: CASSLTSETRIYNEQFF. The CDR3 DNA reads TGTGCCAGCAGCTTAACGTCAGAGACTAGAATTTACAATGAGCAGTTCTTC.